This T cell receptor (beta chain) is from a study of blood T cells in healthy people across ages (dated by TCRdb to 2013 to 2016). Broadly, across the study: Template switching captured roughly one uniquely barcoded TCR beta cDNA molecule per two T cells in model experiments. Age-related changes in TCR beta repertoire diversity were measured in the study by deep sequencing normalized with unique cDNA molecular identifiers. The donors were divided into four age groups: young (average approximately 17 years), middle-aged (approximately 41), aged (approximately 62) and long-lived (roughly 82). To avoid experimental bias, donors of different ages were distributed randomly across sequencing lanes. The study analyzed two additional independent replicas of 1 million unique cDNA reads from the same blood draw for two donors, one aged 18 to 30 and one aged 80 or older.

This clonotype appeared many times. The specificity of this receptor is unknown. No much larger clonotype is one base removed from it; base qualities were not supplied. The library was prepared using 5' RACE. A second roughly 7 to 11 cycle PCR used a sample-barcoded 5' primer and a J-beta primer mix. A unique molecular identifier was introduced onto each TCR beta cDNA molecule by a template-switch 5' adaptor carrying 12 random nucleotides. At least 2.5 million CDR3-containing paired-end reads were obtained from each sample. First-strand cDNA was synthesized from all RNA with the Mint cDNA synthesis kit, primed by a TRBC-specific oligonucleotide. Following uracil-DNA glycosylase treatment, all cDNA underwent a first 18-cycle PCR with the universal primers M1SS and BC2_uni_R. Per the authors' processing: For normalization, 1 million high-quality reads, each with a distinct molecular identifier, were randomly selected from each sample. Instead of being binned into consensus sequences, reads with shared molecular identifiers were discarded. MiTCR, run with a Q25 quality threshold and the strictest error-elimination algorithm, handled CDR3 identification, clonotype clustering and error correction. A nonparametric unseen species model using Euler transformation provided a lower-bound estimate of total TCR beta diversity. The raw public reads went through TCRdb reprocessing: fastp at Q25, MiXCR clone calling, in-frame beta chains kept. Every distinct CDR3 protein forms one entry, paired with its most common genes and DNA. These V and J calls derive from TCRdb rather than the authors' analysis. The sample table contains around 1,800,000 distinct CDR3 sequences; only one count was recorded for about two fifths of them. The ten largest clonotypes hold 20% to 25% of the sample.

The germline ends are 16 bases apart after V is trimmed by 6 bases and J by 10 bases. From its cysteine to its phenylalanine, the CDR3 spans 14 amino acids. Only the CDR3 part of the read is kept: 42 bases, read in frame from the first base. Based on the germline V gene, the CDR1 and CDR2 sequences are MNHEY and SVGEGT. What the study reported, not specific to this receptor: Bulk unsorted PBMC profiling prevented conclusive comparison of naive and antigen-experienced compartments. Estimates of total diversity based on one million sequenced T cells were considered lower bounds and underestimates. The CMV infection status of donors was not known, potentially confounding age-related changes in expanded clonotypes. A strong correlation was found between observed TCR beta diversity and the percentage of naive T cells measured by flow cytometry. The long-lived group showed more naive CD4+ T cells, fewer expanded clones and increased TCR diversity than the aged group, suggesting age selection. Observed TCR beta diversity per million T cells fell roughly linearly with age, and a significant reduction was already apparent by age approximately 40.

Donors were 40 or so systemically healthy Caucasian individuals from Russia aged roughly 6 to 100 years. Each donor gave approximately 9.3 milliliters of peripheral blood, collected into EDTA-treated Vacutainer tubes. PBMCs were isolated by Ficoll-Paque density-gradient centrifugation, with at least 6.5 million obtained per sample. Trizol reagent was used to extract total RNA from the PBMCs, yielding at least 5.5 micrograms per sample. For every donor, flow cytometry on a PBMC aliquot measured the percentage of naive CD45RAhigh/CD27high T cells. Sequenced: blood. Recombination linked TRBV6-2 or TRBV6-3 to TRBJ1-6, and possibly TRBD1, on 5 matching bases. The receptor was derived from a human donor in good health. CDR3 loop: CASSLGTTGSPLHF. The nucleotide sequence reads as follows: TGTGCCAGCAGCCTCGGGACGACCGGCTCACCCCTCCACTTT.